The 11 T cell receptor beta chains reported below all come from one sample, sequenced in a study of blood T cell repertoires in COVID-19. TCRdb's table, derived via immunoSEQ multiplex PCR, lists solely in-frame clones and lacks some. The sample holds 140,000 or so clones, 80% to 90% seen once. Sequencing input: peripheral blood. The receptors come from a man aged 55 to 69 with active or convalescent COVID-19.

This clone showed up just a few times. This rearrangement joins TRBV4-1 to TRBJ2-5, with TRBD2 as a possible D gene (7 bases). Per germline, CDR1 MGHRA and CDR2 YSYEKL. V was shortened by 4 bases and J by 0 bases, with 18 bases between the two germline ends. There are 17 residues in the CDR3. CDR3: CASSRGRGASNQETQYF. The CDR3 coding sequence is TGCGCCAGCAGCCGTGGGAGGGGGGCTAGTAACCAAGAGACCCAGTACTTC.

This chain joins TRBV6-5 and TRBJ2-7; 7 bases line up with TRBD1. The CDR3 contains 14 residues. J was trimmed by 6 bases and V by 5 bases; bases with no gene match: 10. CDR1 MNHEY and CDR2 SVGAGI come from the germline V gene. The CDR3 protein is CASSPGDSVLEQYF. CDR3 sequence (DNA): TGTGCCAGCAGTCCAGGGGACAGCGTCCTCGAGCAGTACTTC.

This sequence joins TRBV19 and TRBJ1-1, with TRBD1 as a possible D gene (5 bases). This CDR3 is built from 14 residues. Germline V lookup: CDR1 LNHDA, CDR2 SQIVND (reference sequence). Between the trimmed V and J ends, which lost 3 bases and 6 bases, there was a span of 14 bases. CDR3 sequence reads: CASSIEVGQPEAFF. CDR3 coding DNA: TGTGCCAGTAGTATTGAGGTAGGACAACCTGAAGCTTTCTTT.

The gene calls are TRBV18 and TRBJ2-2, with D possibly being TRBD2 (5 bases). The CDR3 consists of 17 residues. Trimming pared 2 bases from V and 1 base from J, leaving 14 bases between. The germline V gene has CDR1 KGHSH and CDR2 LQKENI. This chain's CDR3 is CASSPAVQRKNTGELFF. In nucleotides, the CDR3 is TGTGCCAGCTCACCAGCAGTCCAGCGGAAGAACACCGGGGAGCTGTTTTTT.

The V gene is TRBV5-1, the J gene TRBJ1-3, with D unresolved. Germline V gene data show CDR1 as SGHRS and CDR2 as YFSETQ. The CDR3 contains 12 residues. V lost 0 bases and J lost 9, with 7 bases in between. CDR3 sequence (DNA): TGCGCCAGCAGCTTGGCCGGTGGCACCATATATTTT. This sequence encodes CASSLAGGTIYF.

CDR3 protein: CASSLAREDIQYF. As DNA, the CDR3 is TGTGCCAGCAGCCTTGCACGAGAGGACATTCAGTACTTC. The chain combines TRBV7-2 with TRBJ2-4; no definite D call. Trimming removed 5 bases from V and 8 bases from J, with 13 bases in between. CDR1 is SGHTA, CDR2 FQGNSA, per germline. This CDR3 is 13 amino acids long.

The chain uses TRBV6-4 and TRBJ2-6; a possible D gene is TRBD2 (6 bases). Germline CDR1 is MRHNA and CDR2 is SNTAGT. This CDR3 comprises 15 residues. Trimming stripped 11 bases from V and 0 bases from J, with 14 bases between. The chain's CDR3 is CASKATSSGANVLTF. The DNA of the CDR3 is TGTGCCTCGAAAGCGACTAGCTCTGGGGCCAACGTCCTGACTTTC.

V is TRBV27 and J is TRBJ1-5; possible D gene TRBD1, 5 bases. CDR3 length: 17 amino acids. Trimming left V 3 bases short and J 1 base short, with 16 bases between. The germline gives CDR1 MNHEY, CDR2 SMNVEV (reference sequence). CDR3 sequence reads: CASSFAPGGGSNQPQHF. CDR3 bases: TGTGCCAGCAGTTTCGCCCCCGGGGGGGGGAGCAATCAGCCCCAGCATTTT.

The J gene is TRBJ2-7, the V gene TRBV28; TRBD1 matches 8 bases. Trimming removed 1 base from V and 6 bases from J; junction bases left unmatched: 8. The length of the CDR3 is 15 residues. CDR1 and CDR2 (germline): MDHEN, SYDVKM. The CDR3 nucleotides are TGTGCCAGCAGTTTATCGGGGACAGGTTTAGGCGAGCAGTACGTC. Amino acids: CASSLSGTGLGEQYV.

This chain links TRBV7-2 with TRBJ1-3; 9 positions match TRBD1. CDR1 and CDR2 from the germline V gene are SGHTA and FQGNSA. The ends lost 6 bases at V and 4 bases at J; junction bases unmatched: 4. The CDR3 runs to 14 residues. CDR3 DNA sequence: TGTGCCAGCAGGGACAGGGGATCCGGAAACACCATATATTTT. Translated, it gives CASRDRGSGNTIYF.

This chain joins TRBV18 and TRBJ1-1; tentatively, D is TRBD1 (5 bases). Between the trimmed V and J ends, which lost 3 bases and 3 bases, there was a span of 14 bases. This CDR3 contains 15 residues. CDR1 and CDR2 from the germline V gene are KGHSH and LQKENI. In nucleotides, the CDR3 is TGTGCCAGCTCACCCGGGGGGGTCGCGTACACTGAAGCTTTCTTT. Residues: CASSPGGVAYTEAFF.